These 3 T cell receptor beta chains were sequenced from one sample in a study of shared clonotypes between healthy human individuals. Profiled with immunoSEQ multiplex PCR; TCRdb holds only in-frame clones, not every one. The sample comprises approximately 1.4 million clones, 98% of which are singletons, and roughly 0.45% rests with the top ten. The sequenced sample consisted of naive CD4+ T cells sorted from blood. Documented subset: CD45RA+ positively selected. Source of these receptors: a man aged 25 to 45 in good health.

The rearrangement links TRBV7-8 to TRBJ2-7; 8 bases agree with TRBD1. CDR1 SGHVS and CDR2 FQNEAQ come from the germline V gene. The CDR3 loop spans 14 amino acids. With V trimmed by 0 bases and J by 9 bases, 7 bases remained unmatched. CDR3 loop: CASSLATGVGVQYF. DNA for the CDR3: TGTGCCAGCAGCTTAGCGACAGGGGTTGGCGTGCAGTACTTC.

The chain joins TRBV9 to TRBJ2-1; D gene uncertain. Germline V lookup: CDR1 SGDLS, CDR2 YYNGEE. Trimming took 7 bases from V and 5 from J, leaving 16 bases between them. The length of the CDR3 is 14 residues. The CDR3 DNA reads TGTGCCAGCGGAGCCAGGCAGAGAAACAATGAGCAGTTCTTC. Residues: CASGARQRNNEQFF.

As to this clone: Other DNA sequences of this sample code for an identical CDR3. This chain connects TRBV2 to TRBJ1-4, with D possibly being TRBD1 (6 bases). The CDR3 covers 13 residues. Germline V gene data show CDR1 as SNHLY and CDR2 as FYNNEI. V shed 4 bases and J shed 5 bases, with 8 bases lying between them. Here the CDR3 DNA reads TGTGCCAGCAGTGGAACAGGGAATGAAAAACTGTTTTTT. It yields the protein CASSGTGNEKLFF.